This entry features one TCR beta chain sequence. The entry originates in a study of CD4 T cell repertoires in COVID-19. These memory T cells were uncultured and sequenced directly after ex vivo isolation. V was trimmed by 4 bases and J by 7 bases, leaving 8 bases between them. The germline V gene has CDR1 GTSNPN and CDR2 SVGIG (reference sequence). The CDR3 has 12 amino acids. Assay: immunoSEQ multiplex PCR; the TCRdb copy retains only in-frame clones and omits some. This repertoire shows 20,000 or so clones, about 93% found once; its top ten account for more than 0.55%. This sequence originates from a human donor who had COVID-19. The sequencing here drew on circulating follicular helper CD4+ T cells (cTfh) from blood, taken before the COVID-19 pandemic. This chain links TRBV30 with TRBJ1-6, with D unclear. CDR3 bases: TGTGCCTGGATTAGCGAGAATTCACCCCTCCACTTT. Residues: CAWISENSPLHF. Full variable domain (missing parts from reference TRBV30 and TRBJ1-6): SQTIHQWPATLVQPVGSPLSLECTVEGTSNPNLYWYRQAAGRGLQLLFYSVGIGQISSEVPQNLSASRPQDRQFILSSKKLLLSDSGFYLCAWISENSPLHFGNGTRLTVT.